A single sample gave rise to the 5 T cell receptor beta chains below, sequenced in a study of T-cell memory formation after mild COVID-19. TCRdb analysed the 5' RACE reads with MiXCR anew, one entry per CDR3 protein. Of some 310,000 distinct CDR3 sequences listed, about 20% are singletons. Source material: PBMCs or a T cell subset sorted from them (not recorded which). The source is a man in his late teens or twenties who had mild COVID-19 (a few samples of this study predate the infection). Cell type and time point are not known.

This clonotype was seen at least ten times. The gene calls are TRBV11-2 and TRBJ2-2, with 8 bases matching TRBD2. J lost 6 bases, V lost 3 bases, and 6 bases had no gene match. The CDR3 contains 15 residues. Germline V gives CDR1 SGHAT, CDR2 FQNNGV. The CDR3 sequence: CASSFGLARAGELFF. CDR3 DNA sequence: TGTGCCAGCAGCTTCGGACTAGCTAGGGCCGGGGAGCTGTTTTTT.

This clonotype was found a few times. The chain uses TRBV12-3 or TRBV12-4 and TRBJ1-5; weak D call: TRBD1 (5 bases). CDR3 length: 16 residues. Deletions cut 8 bases from V and 0 bases from J, with 17 bases between. CDR3 region: CASSEGIGTSNQPQHF. The CDR3 bases are TGTGCCAGCTCGGAGGGGATAGGGACTAGCAATCAGCCCCAGCATTTT.

The chain has TRBV18 and TRBJ1-3; the D gene is possibly TRBD1 (6 bases). There are 16 residues in the CDR3. Trimming shortened V by 6 bases and J by 0 bases, and 15 bases separated the two germline ends. Germline CDR1 KGHSH, CDR2 LQKENI. CDR3: CASSQGQLISGNTIYF. The DNA for the CDR3 is TGTGCCAGCTCCCAAGGACAGTTAATCTCTGGAAACACCATATATTTT.

This clonotype was seen a few times. The chain's CDR3 is CASSSGGGGTFNEQFF. The CDR3 DNA is TGTGCCAGCAGTTCGGGTGGCGGGGGGACCTTCAATGAGCAGTTCTTC. This chain uses TRBV27 with TRBJ2-1; 8 bases agree with TRBD2. With V trimmed by 4 bases and J by 6 bases, 11 bases remained unmatched. Germline-derived CDR1 and CDR2 are MNHEY and SMNVEV (reference sequence). The CDR3 loop spans 16 amino acids.

The chain is built from TRBV5-1 and TRBJ1-2; 9 bases line up with TRBD1. Germline CDR1 reads SGHRS; CDR2 reads YFSETQ. This CDR3 region has 15 residues. With 3 bases clipped from V and 4 bases from J, the junction kept 7 bases outside the gene matches. For the CDR3, the DNA is TGCGCCAGCAGCTATGGGACAGGGATCCTCTATGGCTACACCTTC. Amino acid sequence: CASSYGTGILYGYTF.